The sequence of this TCR beta chain was determined in a study of blood T cell repertoires in COVID-19 (TCRdb year 2020). About the study as a whole: Samples from collaborators originated in the United States, Italy and Spain and spanned both the acute and convalescent phases of COVID-19. The material from the prospective study consisted of cDNA or gDNA derived from T cells, B-cell-depleted T cells, or PBMCs. The dataset comprised deeply sampled blood TCRbeta repertoires from subjects exposed to, actively infected with, or recovered from COVID-19. A freely available public database, intended as a resource for researchers studying the immune response to SARS-CoV-2, is where the repertoires were released. Samples came from the ongoing ImmuneRACE study (first 160 participants) plus 1,254 subjects from 6 global collaborators. Sample metadata almost always included a de-identified subject ID, COVID-19 status, age in years and sex. Where available, HLA class I and class II types were obtained from metadata supplied by the sample provider rather than from assay-based typing.

Trimming takes 5 bases off V and 1 base off J; junction bases not matched to a gene: 5. Via the germline V gene, CDR1 is SGHAT and CDR2 FQNNGV. There are 18 amino acids in the CDR3, from cysteine to phenylalanine inclusive. The CDR3 DNA has 54 bases and is translated from base 1. In Seattle, one collaborating source enrolled patients while the infection was active and tracked those patients longitudinally over the course of disease. Each collaborating institution followed its own protocols to collect whole blood in K2EDTA tubes. For TCRbeta analysis, collaborator samples were shipped as frozen whole blood, as isolated PBMCs, or as DNA extracted from either sample type. Turning to this clone: The antigen it recognizes is unknown. The record has no base qualities; no much larger clone is one base away.

The immunoSEQ Assay, a bias-controlled multiplex PCR, was used to amplify TCRbeta CDR3 regions from genomic DNA. In the original analysis: Within the assay, amplification of reference gene primers was used to estimate how many nucleated cells each sample contained. To quantify the absolute abundance of each unique TCRbeta CDR3 rearrangement, sequence reads were collapsed and filtered. For each sample, productive Simpson clonality was calculated as the square root of Simpson's diversity index across productive rearrangements. TCRdb limited this immuneACCESS table to in-frame rearrangements with V and J called. A share of clones is missing; checked studies link under half to unresolved V genes, and the rest is unexplained. D and trimming come from the DNA, and the V and J calls and clone size come from that table. The sample table holds 390,000 or so clones, of which more than 75% were seen once. The ten biggest clones cover 8.5% to 12% of the sample.

The investigation overall reported the following: The amount of clinical and demographic metadata varied by source and participant and was provided uncurated.

The clonotype originates from a woman in her 30s with COVID-19, enrolled during active disease. Sequenced material: peripheral blood. The V gene is TRBV11-2 and the J gene is TRBJ2-2; the junction holds 15 bases that match TRBD2. CDR3 sequence: CASSGTSGRLLNTGELFF. The DNA reads TGTGCCAGCAGCGGGACTAGCGGGAGGTTGTTGAACACCGGGGAGCTGTTTTTT. With the rest looked up from the reference TRBV11-2 and TRBJ2-2 genes rather than sequenced, the full variable domain is EAGVAQSPRYKIIEKRQSVAFWCNPISGHATLYWYQQILGQGPKLLIQFQNNGVVDDSQLPKDRFSAERLKGVDSTLKIQPAKLEDSAVYLCASSGTSGRLLNTGELFFGEGSRLTVL.